The rows below give T cell receptor beta chains drawn from one sample of a study of cytomegalovirus exposure and HLA in healthy donors. Here immunoSEQ multiplex PCR was the method, and the copy in TCRdb shows in-frame clones only, minus some. Seen here are around 150,000 clones, 90% to 95% observed once, and the top ten hold approximately 0.7%. Sequencing was performed on PBMCs. Receptors were obtained from a man aged 18 to 29 in good health and CMV-seronegative. The CDR3 runs from the conserved cysteine through the conserved F or W. A D gene is named only where the DNA matches it firmly.

D gene	V gene	J gene	CDR3 protein
.	TRBV6-5	TRBJ2-6	CASSWTDSGANVLTF
.	TRBV14	TRBJ2-3	CASSLSGADTQYF
.	TRBV2	TRBJ2-3	CARRNTQNTDTQYF
TRBD1	TRBV7-9	TRBJ1-1	CASTDPGQIEAFF
TRBD1	TRBV6-1	TRBJ1-5	CASSATGGSNQPQHF
TRBD2	TRBV5-1	TRBJ2-3	CASSFQLADHTDTQYF
.	TRBV30	TRBJ2-1	CAWMRVGRRHNEQFF
.	TRBV6-6	TRBJ1-1	CASLLTNRAFF
TRBD1	TRBV19	TRBJ1-2	CASRGTDVLYGYTF
TRBD1	TRBV19	TRBJ2-1	CASRSAGTGWYNEQFF
TRBD1	TRBV19	TRBJ2-1	CASSIALQGLIGPGSYNEQFF
TRBD2	TRBV7-9	TRBJ2-7	CASSSGGTLAYEQYF
.	TRBV7-2	TRBJ1-2	CASSGDGDGGYTF